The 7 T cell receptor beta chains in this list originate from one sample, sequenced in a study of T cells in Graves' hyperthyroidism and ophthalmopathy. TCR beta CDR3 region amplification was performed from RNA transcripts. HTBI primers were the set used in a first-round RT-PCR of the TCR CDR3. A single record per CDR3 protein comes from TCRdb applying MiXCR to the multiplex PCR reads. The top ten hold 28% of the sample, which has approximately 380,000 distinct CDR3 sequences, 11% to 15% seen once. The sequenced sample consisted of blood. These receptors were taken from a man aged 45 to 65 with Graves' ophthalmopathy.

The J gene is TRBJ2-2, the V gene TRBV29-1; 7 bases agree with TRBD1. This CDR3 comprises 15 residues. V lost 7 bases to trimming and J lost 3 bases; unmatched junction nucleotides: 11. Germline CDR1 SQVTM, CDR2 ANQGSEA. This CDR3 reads CSGTKGTAHTGELFF. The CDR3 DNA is TGCAGCGGCACTAAAGGGACAGCTCACACCGGGGAGCTGTTTTTT.

The CDR3, as DNA: TGTGCCAGCAGCTTAGCGAGGGGGCGCGATGAGACCCAGTACTTC. Amino acid sequence: CASSLARGRDETQYF. The chain couples TRBV7-8 to TRBJ2-5; 7 nucleotides align to TRBD1. V shed 0 bases, J shed 5 bases, and the junction held 6 bases outside the gene matches. Germline CDR1 is SGHVS and CDR2 is FQNEAQ. The CDR3 is 15 amino acids.

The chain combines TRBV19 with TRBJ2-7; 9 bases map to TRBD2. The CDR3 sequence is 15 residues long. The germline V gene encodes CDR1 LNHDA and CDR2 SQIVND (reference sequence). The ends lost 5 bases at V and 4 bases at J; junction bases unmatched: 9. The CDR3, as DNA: TGTGCCAGTAGTCCGGTAGCGGGAGAAGGTTACGAGCAGTACTTC. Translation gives CASSPVAGEGYEQYF.

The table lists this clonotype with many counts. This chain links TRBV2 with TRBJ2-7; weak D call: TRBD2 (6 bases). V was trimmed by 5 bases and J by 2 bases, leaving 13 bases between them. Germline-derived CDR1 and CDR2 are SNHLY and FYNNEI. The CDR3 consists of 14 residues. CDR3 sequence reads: CASSILALTYEQYF. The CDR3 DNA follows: TGTGCCAGCAGTATACTAGCTCTTACCTACGAGCAGTACTTC. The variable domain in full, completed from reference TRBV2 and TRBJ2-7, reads EPEVTQTPSHQVTQMGQEVILRCVPISNHLYFYWYRQILGQKVEFLVSFYNNEISEKSEIFDDQFSVERPDGSNFTLKIRSTKLEDSAMYFCASSILALTYEQYFGPGTRLTVT.

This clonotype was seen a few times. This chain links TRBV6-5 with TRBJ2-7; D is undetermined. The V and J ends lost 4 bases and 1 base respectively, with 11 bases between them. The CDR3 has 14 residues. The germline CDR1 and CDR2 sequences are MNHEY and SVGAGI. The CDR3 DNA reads TGTGCCAGCAGTTCGATACAGACATCCTACGAGCAGTACTTC. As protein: CASSSIQTSYEQYF.

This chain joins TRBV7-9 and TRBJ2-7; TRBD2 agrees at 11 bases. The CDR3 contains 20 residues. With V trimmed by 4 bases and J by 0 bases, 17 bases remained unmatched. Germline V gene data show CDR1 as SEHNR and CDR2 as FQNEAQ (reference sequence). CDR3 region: CASSSVSRGTSGSSSYEQYF. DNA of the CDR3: TGTGCCAGCAGCTCAGTCTCCAGGGGGACTAGCGGCTCAAGCTCCTACGAGCAGTACTTC.

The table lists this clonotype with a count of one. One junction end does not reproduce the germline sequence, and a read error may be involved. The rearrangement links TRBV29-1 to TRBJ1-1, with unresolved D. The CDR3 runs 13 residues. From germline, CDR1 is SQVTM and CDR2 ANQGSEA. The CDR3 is CSLKLIGGGSASF. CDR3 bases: TGCAGCCTCAAGCTTATCGGTGGAGGTTCGGCTTCCTTT.